This T cell receptor beta chain was sequenced for a study of cytomegalovirus exposure and HLA in healthy donors (dated by TCRdb to about 2017). Broadly, across the study: According to an earlier analysis of 550 to 750 of the donors, about 170 million T cells yielded roughly 100 million unique TCR beta sequences and around 280 Gb of sequence data. The study aimed to test whether signatures of past pathogen exposure could be identified by cataloging public T cell receptors. HLA typing included class I and class II loci at four-digit resolution. The T cell repertoires of roughly 660 subjects were profiled by immunosequencing and related to cytomegalovirus serostatus. The genetic ancestry cluster associated with self-reported Caucasian donors included 81% of the roughly 400 genotyped donors. Donor age, sex, ethnicity and CMV serostatus were compiled alongside the repertoire data. Genome-wide SNP genotypes for about 65% of the 666 donors were used in a later genetic analysis, which treated that subset as a discovery cohort. Typing coverage differed by locus: A, B, C, DRB1 and DQB1 were typed in about 620-630 donors, DQA1 in about 550, DPA1 in around 610, and DPB1 in just under 480. To predict cytomegalovirus infection status, the study brought together high-throughput TCR immunosequencing, statistical association of individual TCRs with disease status, and machine learning. Among about 410 genotyped donors of the cohort, an average of approximately 200,000 unique TCR beta nucleotide sequences was sequenced per donor, of which about 18% were non-productive. An earlier analysis of around 580 of the donors used high-throughput TCR beta sequencing to judge whether each TCR beta V gene segment behaved as functional or pseudogenic. An early release covering 550 to 700 HLA-typed donors comprised roughly 300 gigabases of sequencing data and around 80 million unique TCR sequences. Besides the first cohort of approximately 710 subjects, a separate validation cohort made up of around 120 different subjects was used. Roughly 5 DR-DQ haplotypes were handled as single units for association and clustering, since linkage in the cohort was strong. In the later analysis, no new phenotypic data were used to find candidate immune exposures; instead, reliance was placed on TCR beta sequences and their occurrence across donors. A later analysis re-analyzed previously published TCR beta repertoires from roughly 600 donors and added high-resolution HLA genotyping to study TCR occurrence patterns. All discovery cohort repertoires had been generated on a single sequencing platform.

The cohort consisted of 600 to 750 healthy bone marrow donors. Cohort members were all nominally healthy when sampled, although unrecorded immune exposures were likely present. The donor tested CMV seronegative, placing the donor among the approximately 400 seronegative members of the cohort. A peripheral blood sample was provided by each donor, and peripheral blood mononuclear cells were used for TCR beta sequencing. Genomic DNA extraction from the blood cell samples was performed with the Qiagen DNeasy Blood Extraction Kit. About this clone itself: What this receptor recognizes is not known. Nothing much larger sits one base from this clone, and base qualities are not available.

The research as a whole found: A further reported finding was that TCR beta sequences accurately predicted the HLA-A and HLA-B alleles for most subjects in the first cohort. According to the authors, the approach could potentially be generalized to other disease states and immunological phenotypes. The study gave a list of about 150 TCR beta chains associated with cytomegalovirus. Roughly uniform sequencing depth across donors was assumed in presence/absence analyses, although this assumption may not hold. Because counts were too low, about 18 rarely observed V segments, including chromosome 9 orphons, were excluded from the earlier analysis of some 590 of the donors. CMV serostatus was the only immune exposure information available for the cohort. Across donors, most TCR sequences were observed very rarely, whereas some public TCRs were present in many individuals. An association between a missense DCLRE1C variant and V-gene and J-gene trimming of TCR beta chains was found in a later genetic analysis and replicated in an independent cohort. Because some donors lacked HLA typing at each locus, the association tests relied only on the typed subset. Correlated functional status among segregating V segments might be attributable to linkage disequilibrium, but an unknown experimental factor could not be ruled out. In an earlier analysis of approximately 590 of the donors, most TCR beta V segments appeared in productive rearrangements about 87% or about 30% of the time, broadly matching IMGT annotations. A later genetic analysis reported fewer N-insertions in productive TCRs among donors in an Asian-associated ancestry cluster than the roughly 620-donor mean. In a later analysis, the rate of TCR association differed among HLA loci, with DRB1 alleles having the most associated TCRs and HLA-C alleles having the fewest. A few of the identified cytomegalovirus-associated TCR beta chains were confirmed in vitro to be specific for cytomegalovirus antigens. The classifier was reported to diagnose cytomegalovirus status with high specificity and sensitivity in both the original and validation cohorts. In this cohort, only TCR beta chains were sequenced, and detectable features were limited by the absence of alpha or paired-chain data. In a later analysis, HLA-associated TCR beta chains showed more clonal expansion and lower generation probabilities than non-associated chains that were equally common. Strong co-occurrence of HLA alleles, especially DR and DQ, made assigning TCR associations to individual alleles difficult. Because the 87-base-pair reads could not distinguish some IMGT-functional V segments, including TRBV6-2 and TRBV6-3, those segments were excluded. Specific HLA alleles were associated with 15,000 to 20,000 TCR beta sequences at a false discovery rate of 0.05 in a later analysis. Several of the top co-occurrence clusters appeared to be linked to parvovirus B19, influenza, CMV and Epstein-Barr virus, according to a later analysis. Most CMV-associated TCR beta chains appeared to be HLA-restricted in a later analysis, and the HLA associations seemed to be driven largely by CMV exposure. A cluster of highly shared sequence variants was judged likely to be a technical artifact of the sequencing pipeline.

The germline V gene specifies SGHRS as CDR1 and YFSETQ as CDR2. V lost 3 bases and J lost 4 bases; the stretch between them is 18 bases long. The cysteine opens and the phenylalanine closes a CDR3 of 16 amino acids. Only CDR3 DNA remains: 48 bases, in frame from the first base. Receptor libraries were prepared by the immunoSEQ multiplex PCR assay. The multiplex PCR relied on a mix of 60 forward primers for TCR Vbeta segments and 13 reverse primers for TCR Jbeta segments. The CDR3 region of rearranged TCR beta genes was amplified from genomic DNA by a multiplex PCR assay. On the Illumina HiSeq System, the amplified TCR beta libraries were sequenced as 87-base-pair reads. The paper's data handling went like this. In a later analysis, tens of millions of unique TCR beta chains were counted across the approximately 670 repertoires, and roughly 11 million of these chains were shared by at least two donors. To remove PCR and sequencing errors, raw reads were error-corrected and collapsed into unique sequences using a nearest-neighbor algorithm that merged closely related sequences. To assign V, D and J gene segments, CDR3 sequences were aligned to IMGT reference sequences. Each retained sequence needed at least a six-nucleotide match to both a V gene segment and a J gene segment. A rearrangement counted as productive if the CDR3 had no stop codons and remained in frame with V and J, and every other rearrangement counted as non-productive. Following IMGT convention, CDR3 was defined as the stretch from the second conserved V-encoded cysteine to the conserved J-encoded phenylalanine. Sequences without an unambiguous match to a single V gene segment were excluded from the earlier analysis of a few hundred of the donors. An earlier analysis of 550 to 650 of the donors classified V segments as functional when productive rearrangements were above 56.7% and as segregating when the standard deviation between donors was above 5%. A statistical classification framework was developed to diagnose cytomegalovirus status using the catalog of TCR beta chain sequences. In a later analysis, V and J genes were assigned by comparing TCR nucleotide sequences against IMGT/GENE-DB human TR gene sequences. A later analysis assigned CDR3 sequences and most-parsimonious VDJ recombination scenarios with the TCRdist pipeline. In a later analysis, every TCR beta chain was defined by the combination of its CDR3 amino acid sequence and its V-gene family, and reads without a unique V-gene family were dropped. To address suspected cross-contamination and a sequencing artifact, a later analysis removed roughly 580 highly shared, low-generation-probability nucleotide sequences. In a later analysis, a clonal expansion index was calculated for each public chain from normalized within-repertoire ranks of inferred template counts. In a later analysis, generation probabilities were computed using a VDJ recombination model fitted to out-of-frame rearrangements, and the results were checked against IGoR. A later analysis scored TCR-TCR, TCR-HLA and TCR-CMV co-occurrence with hypergeometric tests, applying a repertoire-size bias correction to TCR pairs. In a later analysis, false discovery rates were estimated by permuting HLA or CMV assignments 20 times. In a later analysis, co-occurring TCRs were grouped using DBSCAN, and TCRdist sequence similarity was added for clustering within HLA-allele-positive subsets. Repertoires with fewer than 30,000 or more than 120,000 public chains, plus five repertoires with anomalous nucleotide sharing, were excluded from co-occurrence clustering. As stored in TCRdb, this immuneACCESS dataset retains in-frame rearrangements with V and J assigned. A fraction of the clones does not appear; measured against another copy, unresolved V genes explain less than half of the discrepancy, and the remainder lacks a known reason. V, J and clone size are those of that table, while D and trimming were read from the DNA. The table for this sample lists about 190,000 clones; roughly 80% of them were counted only once. The ten largest clones represent about 0.8% of the sample.

The source is a woman under 30 in good health and CMV-seronegative. The sequenced material came from PBMCs. Recombination connected TRBV5-1 to TRBJ2-3, and possibly TRBD1, on 6 matching bases. The CDR3 loop reads CASSWQGQGPADTQYF. The bases read TGCGCCAGCAGCTGGCAGGGGCAGGGACCGGCAGATACGCAGTATTTT.